The sequence of this T cell receptor (beta chain) was determined in a study of blood T cell repertoires in COVID-19. The V end lost 1 base, the J end lost 3 bases, and 18 bases lay between the germline ends. The CDR3 has 16 amino acids. Germline V gene data show CDR1 as SQVTM and CDR2 as ANQGSEA. This clone was seen a handful of times. Measured with immunoSEQ multiplex PCR; TCRdb has only the in-frame clones, and not every one. The data contain fewer than 450,000 clones, approximately 88% of them singletons. The V and J genes are TRBV29-1 and TRBJ1-2; the D gene is possibly TRBD1 (5 bases). This sequence was found in a woman aged 45-65 years with COVID-19, enrolled during active disease. Sequenced sample: peripheral blood. The CDR3 coding sequence is TGCAGCGTTGAAGCGGCCGCCGGGAGGGGAGACTATGGCTACACCTTC. Encoded protein: CSVEAAAGRGDYGYTF.